The T cell receptor beta chain under discussion was sequenced for a study of response to subunit inactivated influenza vaccine. Study-wide findings and caveats: Only a handful of new T cells, the authors suggested, are recruited with each seasonal influenza vaccination.

Each CDR3 protein is one row after TCRdb ran MiXCR on the RT-PCR reads. Seen here are hundreds of thousands of distinct CDR3 sequences, about 15% observed once, and the top ten hold 11%. A few counts support this clonotype. Its antigen is not known. This CDR3 is 15 amino acids long. Trimming shortened V by 3 bases and J by 0 bases, and 10 bases separated the two germline ends. CDR1 SGHVS and CDR2 FNYEAQ come from the germline V gene. The sample in question was PBMCs from blood, obtained approximately 13 days after vaccination. The receptor was derived from a man over 45 who received an inactivated influenza vaccine. V and J are TRBV7-6 and TRBJ2-3, with D unresolved. DNA of the CDR3: TGTGCCAGCAGCTTGGCCTACCGAAGCACAGATACGCAGTATTTT. Translated, it gives CASSLAYRSTDTQYF.